This T cell receptor beta chain was retrieved from a study of cytomegalovirus exposure and HLA in healthy donors. About the study: Earlier, almost 120 million unique TCR beta sequences were recovered from around 190 million T cells by an analysis.

Concerning this clone itself: Antigen: not known.

Findings and limits, study-wide: Overall, around 150 TCR beta chains were annotated as cytomegalovirus-associated. TCR beta sequences reportedly predicted most subjects' HLA-A and HLA-B alleles accurately. HLA allele associations emerged for 16,951 TCR beta sequences in a later analysis, at 0.05 false discovery rate.

60 Vbeta and 13 Jbeta primers were used in PCR. Clones were read by immunoSEQ multiplex PCR, and TCRdb kept only the in-frame ones, dropping some. The sample lists roughly 160,000 clones, approximately 75% occurring once. V dropped 0 bases and J dropped 7; count of bases not matched to a gene: 5. The CDR3 consists of 15 residues. Germline V gene sequence: CDR1 SGHRS, CDR2 YFSETQ. The chain has TRBV5-1 and TRBJ2-1; 9 nucleotides agree with TRBD1. The sequenced sample consisted of PBMCs. The sequence came from a man aged 45-65 years in good health and CMV-seropositive. In DNA form, the CDR3 reads TGCGCCAGCAGCTTGGGGGACAGGGTTGGGAATGAGCAGTTCTTC. Residues: CASSLGDRVGNEQFF.